The clone carrying this T cell receptor (beta chain) was counted only a few times. The junction and the germline gene differ at one end; a read error may be behind it. Sequencing of TCR beta drew on CD8+ and CD4+ T cells from blood. The multiple sclerosis control group consisted of treatment-naive patients whose relapsing-remitting disease, which was either stable or active, fulfilled revised McDonald criteria. CDR1 is MNHEY and CDR2 is SMNVEV in the germline V gene (reference sequence). CDR3 length: 13 amino acids. With random hexamers, reverse transcription was performed on about 0.5 to 1 ug of RNA. Each CDR3 protein gets one entry after TCRdb re-called the immunoSEQ multiplex PCR reads with MiXCR. The table has about 290,000 distinct CDR3 sequences, approximately 85% seen once. This record belongs to a study of CD8 T cells in Susac syndrome.

The rearrangement joins TRBV27 to TRBJ1-1; D is undetermined. The source of this sequence is a human donor with multiple sclerosis. The sequenced material came from CD8+ T cells from PBMCs. CDR3 sequence reads: CASNSDGSTEAFF. For the CDR3, the DNA is TGTGCCAGCAATTCGGATGGTAGCACTGAGGCTTTCTTT.